This T cell receptor beta chain was captured by sequencing in a study of OX40 agonist ivuxolimab in advanced cancers. For the study at large: Patients receiving dose escalation had hepatocellular carcinoma, melanoma, renal cell or head and neck cancer. Anti-PD-1, anti-PD-L1 or anti-CTLA-4 therapy given earlier was allowed, and around 40% had some. Overall study results and limits: Researchers did not establish what antigens the expanded peripheral T cells target. Expanded clones tended on average to be more numerous among CD8+ T cells than CD4+.

As for this clone: The target antigen is unknown.

Assay used: immunoSEQ multiplex PCR; TCRdb lists only in-frame clones, some missing. The sample shows over 30,000 clones, 79% of them seen only once. The CDR3 consists of 14 residues. Trimming removed 1 base from V and 3 bases from J, with 13 bases in between. Germline CDR1 and CDR2: SQVTM and ANQGSEA. This sequence was found in an adult with an advanced solid tumor such as melanoma, head and neck, liver or kidney cancer. The gene calls are TRBV29-1 and TRBJ2-7; either TRBD1 or TRBD2 may fit D (5 bases each). The sequenced sample was CD4+ or CD8+ T cells sorted from blood, obtained in a trial of the OX40 agonist ivuxolimab. In DNA form, the CDR3 reads TGCAGCGTTGAAGGGTGGGACGGGGACTACGAGCAGTACTTC. This gives the protein CSVEGWDGDYEQYF.